Here is one T cell receptor (beta chain) with its context. Its cognate antigen has yet to be identified. There are no base qualities to consult, and no much larger clone falls within one base. Other DNA sequences in the same sample also yield this CDR3. From each donor, a single peripheral blood sample of 100 to 150 mL on average was drawn into heparinised tubes. Using a panel that included CD45RO, CCR7, CD25, CD127, CD95 and CD27, naive, central memory, regulatory and stem cell-like memory CD4+ T cells were sorted on a BD FACSAria II. Every sorted population had a purity above 95%. PBMCs were separated immediately by Lymphoprep density gradient centrifugation and were stained directly, without being cultured. So that batch effects would be minimized, each experiment stained and sorted samples in pairs, pairing one healthy donor with one patient. The germline V gene supplies CDR1 SGDLS and CDR2 YYNGEE. At the junction V is shortened by 1 base and J by 4 bases, with 4 bases in between. Taken from cysteine to phenylalanine, the CDR3 has 12 residues. Kept here is only the CDR3 DNA, which spans 36 bases and is read in frame from base 1.

The data derive from a study of beta chain features in type 1 diabetes (dated by TCRdb to 2017 to 2018). A note on the overall study: No differences in mean age, gender distribution, total cell number or subset yield were found between patients and healthy donors. Across all samples, about 110 million sorted cells were examined, and cell number per subset correlated strongly with RNA yield. In the study, TCRB repertoires of sorted circulating CD4+ T cell subsets from recently diagnosed type 1 diabetes patients were compared with those of matched healthy donors. Naive and central memory subsets were obtained from all 30 or so donors, but regulatory and stem cell-like memory subsets were isolated from only 8 patients and roughly 8 healthy donors.

All of the isolated RNA was reverse transcribed with the High Capacity cDNA Reverse Transcription Kit, so expressed TCRB transcripts were sequenced. Deep immunoSEQ sequencing was applied to naive, central memory and regulatory T cell samples, giving an average of around 4 million total reads per sample. After sorted cells were lysed in RLT buffer, RNA was extracted with DNase-treated RNeasy Micro or Mini kits, with the choice depending on cell number. Each cell subset was processed separately to prevent cross-contamination, with patient and healthy donor samples processed together. Using the immunoSEQ multiplex PCR, TCRB sequences were amplified from cDNA into 87-bp fragments spanning the CDR3 region. Sequencing of the amplicons was performed on the Illumina HiSeq platform. On the study's bioinformatics: PCR bias was corrected computationally using synthetic template baselines, and reads within Hamming distance 2 were collapsed, with unmergeable singletons discarded. Reads were aligned against IMGT to assign V, D and J genes, CDR3 length and insertions or deletions at six rearrangement sites. Clonotype counts were normalized to sorted cell number within each subset before computing true diversity and Gini coefficients with the tcR R package. The overlap coefficient, calculated on TCRB nucleotide sequences, was used to quantify repertoire sharing. Out-of-frame TCRB sequences from naive cells were analyzed as a proxy for the pre-selection repertoire. Imported from immuneACCESS, the table was reduced by TCRdb to in-frame sequences with V and J called. These copies leave out some clones; in studies compared against another copy, an unresolved V gene accounts for under half, and the cause of the remainder is not known. Clone size and V and J calls were adopted from that table, with D and trimming inferred from the DNA. This sample gives 450,000 to 550,000 clones in total; around 30% of them show up just once. The ten largest clones represent around 0.065% of the sample.

The full study reports these points: Because cDNA was sequenced instead of genomic DNA, highly expressing activated cells could be over-represented, though the groups showed no difference in activation or CD3 levels. PCR might favor shorter templates, but patient and control samples were amplified and corrected together, so any skew would affect both groups equally. The naive, central memory and regulatory TCRB repertoires appeared to resemble one another more closely among patients than among healthy donors. At VDJ recombination sites, patients with type 1 diabetes made fewer insertions and deleted more nucleotides, a pattern implying thymic rearrangement abnormalities. Because the HLA sub-analyses included only small numbers of individuals, any influence of HLA type on TCRB rearrangement was left unresolved. Type 1 diabetes patients showed a moderate but significant shortening of TCRB CDR3 length in all four CD4+ subsets.

This receptor chain uses TRBV9 and TRBJ2-3, with the D gene too uncertain to name. The clonotype comes from a young man in good health. Sequences were obtained from naive CD4+ T cells from blood. The cell subset or site tag for this specimen amounts to: true naive CD4+ T cells. The nucleotide sequence reads TGTGCCAGCAGCGTAAACGCAGATACGCAGTATTTT. The encoded protein is CASSVNADTQYF.